These 15 T cell receptor beta chains were sequenced from one sample in a study of blood T cell repertoires in COVID-19. Here immunoSEQ multiplex PCR was the method, and the copy in TCRdb shows in-frame clones only, minus some. The table records some 400,000 clones, 85% to 90% of them present only once. Input material: peripheral blood. These receptors all stem from a human donor in a cohort sampled during active COVID-19.

The V and J genes are TRBV7-8 and TRBJ1-5; 11 bases match TRBD1. This CDR3 has 18 amino acids. V lost 5 bases and J lost 6; bases outside the gene matches: 15. Germline V gene sequence: CDR1 SGHVS, CDR2 FQNEAQ. The CDR3 DNA reads TGTGCCAGCAGCCCAGTCCCCCGGACAGGGGGCATCGGTCAGCCCCAGCATTTT. This sequence encodes CASSPVPRTGGIGQPQHF.

The genes are TRBV20-1 and TRBJ1-1, with 10 bases lining up with TRBD1. Germline values: CDR1 DFQATT, CDR2 SNEGSKA (reference sequence). The CDR3 is 13 residues long. V dropped 5 bases and J dropped 3; count of bases not matched to a gene: 3. The CDR3, as DNA: TGCAGTGCTGGTGGACAGGGGGACACTGAAGCTTTCTTT. Amino acids: CSAGGQGDTEAFF.

J is TRBJ1-1 and V is TRBV28; D unclear. Germline V lookup: CDR1 MDHEN, CDR2 SYDVKM. The V and J ends lost 1 base and 1 base respectively, with 10 bases between them. CDR3 length: 15 amino acids. CDR3 loop: CASSLLTPGNTEAFF. For the CDR3, the DNA is TGTGCCAGCAGTTTATTAACCCCAGGGAACACTGAAGCTTTCTTT.

The chain is built from TRBV5-1 and TRBJ2-1, with TRBD2 matching 8 bases. CDR3 length: 16 residues. The germline CDR1 and CDR2 sequences are SGHRS and YFSETQ. Trimming removed 0 bases from V and 1 base from J; junction bases left unmatched: 3. CDR3 sequence reads: CASSLGLATSYNEQFF. The CDR3, as DNA: TGCGCCAGCAGCTTGGGACTAGCGACATCCTACAATGAGCAGTTCTTC.

The V call is TRBV9, the J call TRBJ2-2; perhaps TRBD1 as D (5 bases). V lost 4 bases and J 0 bases, leaving 13 bases between the germline ends. This CDR3 is 16 amino acids long. The germline gives CDR1 SGDLS, CDR2 YYNGEE. The CDR3 DNA sequence: TGTGCCAGCAGCCCAAGGGGCAGGGCGAACACCGGGGAGCTGTTTTTT. It encodes CASSPRGRANTGELFF.

On this clone itself: The sample has other DNA sequences that encode this CDR3 too. The genes are TRBV5-1 and TRBJ1-2; TRBD1 matches 9 bases. Germline V CDR1 and CDR2: SGHRS, YFSETQ. V was clipped by 4 bases and J by 5 bases; unmatched bases: 9. The CDR3 loop spans 15 amino acids. This CDR3 reads CASSPGTGGGYGYTF. The CDR3 DNA is TGCGCCAGCAGCCCGGGCACAGGGGGCGGATATGGCTACACCTTC. Complete variable domain (other parts from reference TRBV5-1 and TRBJ1-2): KAGVTQTPRYLIKTRGQQVTLSCSPISGHRSVSWYQQTPGQGLQFLFEYFSETQRNKGNFPGRFSGRQFSNSRSEMNVSTLELGDSALYLCASSPGTGGGYGYTFGSGTRLTVV.

The rearrangement joins TRBV7-6 to TRBJ2-1, with 12 bases lining up with TRBD2. With V trimmed by 5 bases and J by 4 bases, 6 bases remained unmatched. The germline CDR1 and CDR2 sequences are SGHVS and FNYEAQ. The CDR3 consists of 16 residues. The CDR3 DNA is TGTGCCAGCAGCACCCTAGCGGGAGGGATATACAATGAGCAGTTCTTC. This gives the protein CASSTLAGGIYNEQFF.

The chain combines TRBV9 with TRBJ1-4, with 7 bases aligning to TRBD1. The V segment lost 3 bases and the J segment 6 bases; nucleotides outside the gene matches: 11. Germline-derived CDR1 and CDR2 are SGDLS and YYNGEE. CDR3 size: 16 residues. CDR3 in amino acids: CASSARGDSEYEKLFF. CDR3 sequence (DNA): TGTGCCAGCAGCGCGAGAGGGGACAGCGAATATGAAAAACTGTTTTTT.

The CDR3 DNA follows: TGTGCCAGTAGCCCTCGTGGACTAGGATCAGATACGCAGTATTTT. As protein: CASSPRGLGSDTQYF. The chain combines TRBV19 with TRBJ2-3, with 7 bases lining up with TRBD2. Germline values: CDR1 LNHDA, CDR2 SQIVND (reference sequence). V shed 6 bases and J 4 bases; nucleotides not matched to a gene: 10. CDR3 length: 15 residues.

The genes are TRBV6-6 and TRBJ1-3; D gene ambiguous. Trimming removed 6 bases at V and 4 bases at J, with 16 bases between. This CDR3 has 15 residues. From germline, CDR1 is MNHNY and CDR2 SVGAGI (reference sequence). The CDR3 region has the DNA TGTGCCAGCAGACACCCTAACGGAGACGGAAACACCATATATTTT. This sequence encodes CASRHPNGDGNTIYF.

This chain joins TRBV6-2 or TRBV6-3 and TRBJ2-7, with D unclear. The V end lost 6 bases, the J end lost 6 bases, and 15 bases lay between the germline ends. The germline CDR1 and CDR2 sequences are MNHEY and SVGEGT. The CDR3 sequence is 13 residues long. The CDR3 protein is CASSELSLGEQYF. CDR3 bases: TGTGCCAGCAGCGAGTTGAGTCTTGGCGAGCAGTACTTC.

This clone showed up just once. The CDR3 sequence: CASRGIGDGYTF. The CDR3 DNA sequence: TGTGCCAGCAGAGGAATCGGGGATGGCTACACCTTC. This chain connects TRBV28 to TRBJ1-2; D unresolved. CDR3 length: 12 residues. V was pared by 6 bases and J by 6 bases, with 11 bases between. Germline V gene sequence: CDR1 MDHEN, CDR2 SYDVKM.

The V gene is TRBV5-1, the J gene TRBJ2-3, with 16 bases aligning to TRBD2. V was clipped by 2 bases and J by 4 bases; unmatched bases: 7. This CDR3 is built from 18 residues. Germline assignment: CDR1 SGHRS and CDR2 YFSETQ. In DNA form, the CDR3 reads TGCGCCAGCAGCTTACCGGGACTAGCGGGGGGGAAGGCAGATACGCAGTATTTT. This sequence encodes CASSLPGLAGGKADTQYF.

The chain couples TRBV1 to TRBJ1-5. TRBV1 is a recognized pseudogene. This CDR3 has 14 residues. The DNA of the CDR3 is TGCACCAGCAGCCCACCGTGGGAGGGACAGCCCCAGCATTTT. It codes for CTSSPPWEGQPQHF.

This chain joins TRBV6-4 and TRBJ2-3; 7 positions agree with TRBD1. With 6 bases clipped from V and 3 bases from J, the junction kept 9 bases outside the gene matches. Per germline, CDR1 MRHNA and CDR2 SNTAGT. CDR3 length: 15 amino acids. The CDR3 here is CASSVTGDGTDTQYF. The DNA of the CDR3 is TGTGCCAGCAGCGTAACAGGGGATGGAACAGATACGCAGTATTTT.